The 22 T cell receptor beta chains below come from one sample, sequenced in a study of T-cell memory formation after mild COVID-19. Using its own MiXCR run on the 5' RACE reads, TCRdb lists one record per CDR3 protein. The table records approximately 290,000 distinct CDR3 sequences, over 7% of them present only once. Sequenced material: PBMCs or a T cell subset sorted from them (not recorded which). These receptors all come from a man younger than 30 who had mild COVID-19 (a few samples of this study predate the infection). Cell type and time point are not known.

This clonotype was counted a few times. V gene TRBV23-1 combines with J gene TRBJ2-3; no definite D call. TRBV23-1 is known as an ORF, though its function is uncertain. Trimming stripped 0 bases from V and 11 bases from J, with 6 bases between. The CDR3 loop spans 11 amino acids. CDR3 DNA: TGCGCCAGCAGTCAATCATATGGGCAGTATTTT. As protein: CASSQSYGQYF.

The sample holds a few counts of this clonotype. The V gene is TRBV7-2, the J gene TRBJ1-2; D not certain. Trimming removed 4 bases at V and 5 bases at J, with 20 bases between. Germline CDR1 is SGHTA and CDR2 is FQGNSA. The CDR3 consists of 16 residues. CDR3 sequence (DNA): TGTGCCAGCAGCTCCTCGGTGGGCATCAGCCATTATGGCTACACCTTC. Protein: CASSSSVGISHYGYTF.

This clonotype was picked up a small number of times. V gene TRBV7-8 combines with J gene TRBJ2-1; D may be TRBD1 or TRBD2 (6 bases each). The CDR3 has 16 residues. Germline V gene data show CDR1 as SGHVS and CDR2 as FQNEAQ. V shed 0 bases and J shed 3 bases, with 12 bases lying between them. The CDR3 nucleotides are TGTGCCAGCAGCTTAGCGACGGGGGCCCTCTACAATGAGCAGTTCTTC. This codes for CASSLATGALYNEQFF. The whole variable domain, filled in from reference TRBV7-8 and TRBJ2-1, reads GAGVSQSPRYKVAKRGQDVALRCDPISGHVSLFWYQQALGQGPEFLTYFQNEAQLDKSGLPSDRFFAERPEGSVSTLKIQRTQQEDSAVYLCASSLATGALYNEQFFGPGTRLTVL.

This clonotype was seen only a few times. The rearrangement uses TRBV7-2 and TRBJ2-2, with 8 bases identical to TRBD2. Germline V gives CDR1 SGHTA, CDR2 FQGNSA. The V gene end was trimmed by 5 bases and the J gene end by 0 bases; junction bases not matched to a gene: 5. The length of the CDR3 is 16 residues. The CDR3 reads CASSTRGVSNTGELFF. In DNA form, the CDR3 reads TGTGCCAGCAGCACGCGGGGGGTCTCGAACACCGGGGAGCTGTTTTTT.

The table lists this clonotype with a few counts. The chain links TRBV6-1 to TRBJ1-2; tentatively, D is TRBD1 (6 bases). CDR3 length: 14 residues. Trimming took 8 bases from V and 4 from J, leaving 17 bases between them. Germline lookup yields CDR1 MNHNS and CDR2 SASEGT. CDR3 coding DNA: TGTGCCAGCGGGGGGGCAGGGATGCTCTATGGCTACACCTTC. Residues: CASGGAGMLYGYTF.

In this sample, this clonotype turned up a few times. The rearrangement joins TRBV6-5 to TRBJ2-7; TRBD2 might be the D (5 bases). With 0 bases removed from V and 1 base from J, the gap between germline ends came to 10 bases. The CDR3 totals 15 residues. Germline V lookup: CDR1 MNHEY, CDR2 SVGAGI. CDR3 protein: CASSYSRPGSYEQYF. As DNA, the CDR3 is TGTGCCAGCAGTTACTCACGGCCGGGATCCTACGAGCAGTACTTC.

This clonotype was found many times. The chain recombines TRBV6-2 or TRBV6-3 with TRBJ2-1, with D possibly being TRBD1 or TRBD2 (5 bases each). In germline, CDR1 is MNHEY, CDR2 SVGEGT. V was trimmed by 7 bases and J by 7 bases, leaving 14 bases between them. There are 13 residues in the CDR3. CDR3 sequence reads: CASISGPRNEQFF. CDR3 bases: TGTGCCAGCATCTCGGGGCCGCGGAATGAGCAGTTCTTC.

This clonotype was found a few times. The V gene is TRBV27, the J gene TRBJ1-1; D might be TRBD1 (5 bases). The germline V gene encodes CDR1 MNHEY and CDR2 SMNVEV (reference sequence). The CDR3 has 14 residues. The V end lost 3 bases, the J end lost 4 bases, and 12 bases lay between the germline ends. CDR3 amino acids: CASSLGGRGTEAFF. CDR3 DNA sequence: TGTGCCAGCAGTTTGGGGGGAAGGGGCACTGAAGCTTTCTTT.

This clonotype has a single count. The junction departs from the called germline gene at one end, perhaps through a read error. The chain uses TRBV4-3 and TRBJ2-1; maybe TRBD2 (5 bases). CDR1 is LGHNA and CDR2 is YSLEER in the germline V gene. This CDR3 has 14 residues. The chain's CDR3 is CASSQGGSRGEKIF. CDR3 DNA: TGCGCCAGCAGCCAAGGGGGATCCCGGGGAGAGAAGATCTTC.

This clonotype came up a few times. CDR3 nucleotides: TGTGCCAGCACCCTAACACCCTACACAGATACGCAGTATTTT. This translates into CASTLTPYTDTQYF. V and J are TRBV2 and TRBJ2-3; D remains ambiguous. CDR1 SNHLY and CDR2 FYNNEI come from the germline V gene. The CDR3 runs 14 residues. Deletions cut 7 bases from V and 2 bases from J, with 13 bases between.

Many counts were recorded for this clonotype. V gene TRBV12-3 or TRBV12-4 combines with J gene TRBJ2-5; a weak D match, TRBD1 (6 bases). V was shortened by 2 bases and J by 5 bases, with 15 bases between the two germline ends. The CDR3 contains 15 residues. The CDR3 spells CASSLRPAGVETQYF. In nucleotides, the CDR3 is TGTGCCAGCAGTTTACGCCCCGCAGGGGTTGAGACCCAGTACTTC.

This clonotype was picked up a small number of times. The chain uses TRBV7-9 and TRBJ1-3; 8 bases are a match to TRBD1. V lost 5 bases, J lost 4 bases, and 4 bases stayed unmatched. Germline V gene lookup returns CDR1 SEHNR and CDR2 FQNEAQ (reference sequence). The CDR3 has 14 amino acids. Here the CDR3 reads CASSDRGGGNTIYF. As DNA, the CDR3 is TGTGCCAGCAGCGACAGGGGTGGAGGAAACACCATATATTTT.

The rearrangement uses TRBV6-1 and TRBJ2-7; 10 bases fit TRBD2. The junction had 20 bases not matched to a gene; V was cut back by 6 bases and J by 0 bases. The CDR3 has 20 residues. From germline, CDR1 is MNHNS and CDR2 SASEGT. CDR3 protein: CASRALIVSGGPTSSYEQYV. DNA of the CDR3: TGTGCCAGCAGAGCGCTAATTGTTAGCGGGGGGCCGACCAGCTCCTACGAGCAGTACGTC.

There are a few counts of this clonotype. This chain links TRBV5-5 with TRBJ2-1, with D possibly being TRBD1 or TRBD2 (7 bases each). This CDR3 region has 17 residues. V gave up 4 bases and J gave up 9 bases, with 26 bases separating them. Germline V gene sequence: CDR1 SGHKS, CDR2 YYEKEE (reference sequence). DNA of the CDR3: TGTGCCAGCAGCCCGGCGAGTTGGCAGGGGGGGGCAGGTGAGCAGTTCTTC. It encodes CASSPASWQGGAGEQFF.

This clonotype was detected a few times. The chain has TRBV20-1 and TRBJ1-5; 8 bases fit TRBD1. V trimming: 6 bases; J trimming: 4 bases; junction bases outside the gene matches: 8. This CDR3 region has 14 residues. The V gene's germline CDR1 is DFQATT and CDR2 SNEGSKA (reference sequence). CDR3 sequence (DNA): TGCAGTGCGCCGGACAGGGTAGAGAATCAGCCCCAGCATTTT. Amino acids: CSAPDRVENQPQHF.

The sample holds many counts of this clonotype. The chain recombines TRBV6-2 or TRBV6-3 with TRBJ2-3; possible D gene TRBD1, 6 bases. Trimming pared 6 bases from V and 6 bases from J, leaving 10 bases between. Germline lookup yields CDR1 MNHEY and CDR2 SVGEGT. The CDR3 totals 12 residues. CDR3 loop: CASSHRVDTQYF. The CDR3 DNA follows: TGTGCCAGCAGCCACAGGGTGGATACGCAGTATTTT.

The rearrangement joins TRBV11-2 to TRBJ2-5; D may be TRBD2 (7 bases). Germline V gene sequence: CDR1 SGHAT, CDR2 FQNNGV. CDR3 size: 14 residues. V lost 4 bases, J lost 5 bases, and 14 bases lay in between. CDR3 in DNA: TGTGCCAGCAGCTCCGTGGGGGGGCGGGAGACCCAGTACTTC. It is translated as CASSSVGGRETQYF.

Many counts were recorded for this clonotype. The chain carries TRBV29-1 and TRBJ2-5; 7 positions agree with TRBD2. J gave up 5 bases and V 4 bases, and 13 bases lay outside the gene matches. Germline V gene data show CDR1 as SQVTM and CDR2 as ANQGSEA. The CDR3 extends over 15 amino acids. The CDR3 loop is CSVVFLGREGETQYF. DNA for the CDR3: TGCAGCGTTGTGTTCCTTGGCAGGGAGGGCGAGACCCAGTACTTC.

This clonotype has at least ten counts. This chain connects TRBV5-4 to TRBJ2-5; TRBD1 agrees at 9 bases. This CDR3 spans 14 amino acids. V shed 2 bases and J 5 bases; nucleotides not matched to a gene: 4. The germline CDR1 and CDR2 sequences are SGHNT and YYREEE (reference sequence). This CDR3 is CASSLQGALETQYF. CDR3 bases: TGTGCCAGCAGCTTACAGGGGGCGCTGGAGACCCAGTACTTC.

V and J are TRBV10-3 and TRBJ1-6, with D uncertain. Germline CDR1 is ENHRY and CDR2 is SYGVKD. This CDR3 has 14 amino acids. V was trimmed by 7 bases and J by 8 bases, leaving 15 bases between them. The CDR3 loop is CAITTDPRDSPLHF. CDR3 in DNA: TGTGCCATCACCACGGACCCGAGGGATTCACCCCTCCACTTT.

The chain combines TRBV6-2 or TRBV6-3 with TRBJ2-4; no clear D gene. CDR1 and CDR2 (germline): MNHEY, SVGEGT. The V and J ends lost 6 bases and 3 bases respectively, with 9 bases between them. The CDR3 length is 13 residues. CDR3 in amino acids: CASRQSNKNIQYF. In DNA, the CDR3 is TGTGCCAGCAGACAATCTAACAAAAACATTCAGTACTTC.

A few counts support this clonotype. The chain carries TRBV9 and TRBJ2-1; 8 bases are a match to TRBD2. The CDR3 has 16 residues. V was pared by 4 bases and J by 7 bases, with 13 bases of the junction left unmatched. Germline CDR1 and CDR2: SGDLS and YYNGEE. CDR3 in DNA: TGTGCCAGCAGCCGCCGCGTCGCGGGGGGCCGGAATGAGCAGTTCTTC. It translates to CASSRRVAGGRNEQFF.